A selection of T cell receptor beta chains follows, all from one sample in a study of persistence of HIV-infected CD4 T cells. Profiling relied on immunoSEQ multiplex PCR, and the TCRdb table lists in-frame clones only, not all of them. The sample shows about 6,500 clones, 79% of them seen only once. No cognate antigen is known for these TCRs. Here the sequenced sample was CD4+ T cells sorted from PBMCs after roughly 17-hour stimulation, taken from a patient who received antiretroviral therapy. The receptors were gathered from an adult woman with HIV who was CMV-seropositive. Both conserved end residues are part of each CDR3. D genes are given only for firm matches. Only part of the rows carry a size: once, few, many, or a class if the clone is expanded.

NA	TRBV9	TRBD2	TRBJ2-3	TGTGCCAGCAGCGCTACTAGCGGGGGTTCCACAGATACGCAGTATTTT	CASSATSGGSTDTQYF
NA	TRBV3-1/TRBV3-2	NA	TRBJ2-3	TGTGCCAGCAGCCCAGACACAGATACGCAGTATTTT	CASSPDTDTQYF
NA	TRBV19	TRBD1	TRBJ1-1	TGTGCCAGTAGTATCAGGGGGCGCCTGGAGACTGAAGCTTTCTTT	CASSIRGRLETEAFF
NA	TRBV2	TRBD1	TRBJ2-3	TGTGCCAGCAGCCGGGACAGGGTCACAGATACGCAGTATTTT	CASSRDRVTDTQYF
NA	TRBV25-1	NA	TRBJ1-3	TGTGCCAGCAGAAGAACAGGACAGGGAAACACCATATATTTT	CASRRTGQGNTIYF
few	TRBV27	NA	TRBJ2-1	TGTGCCAGCAGTTTGGATTGGAGACTAGTCTCCTACAATGAGCAGTTCTTC	CASSLDWRLVSYNEQFF
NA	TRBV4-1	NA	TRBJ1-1	TGCGCCAGCGGGGGGCGGGTCACTGAAGCTTTCTTT	CASGGRVTEAFF
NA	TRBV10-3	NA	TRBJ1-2	TGTGCCATCAGTCCGGGACCGCAGGGGAATGGCTACACCTTC	CAISPGPQGNGYTF
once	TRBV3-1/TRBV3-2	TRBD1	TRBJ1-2	TGTGCCAGCAGCCAAGTTGAGGGGGCGAGCGGCTACACCTTC	CASSQVEGASGYTF
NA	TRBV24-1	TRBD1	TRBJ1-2	TGTGCCACCAGTGCCGACAGGGTGAGTGGCTACACCTTC	CATSADRVSGYTF
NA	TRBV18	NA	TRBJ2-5	TGTGCCAGCTCAGATACCCGGCAAGAGACCCAGTACTTC	CASSDTRQETQYF
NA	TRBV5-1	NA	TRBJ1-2	TGCGCCAGCAGCCCGGAAGTCCGGGGGATGGGGGGCTACACCTTC	CASSPEVRGMGGYTF
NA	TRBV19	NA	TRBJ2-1	TGTGCCAGTAGTATAGATCGGGGGTTAGTCAATGAGCAGTTCTTC	CASSIDRGLVNEQFF
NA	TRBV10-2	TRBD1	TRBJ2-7	TGCGCCAGCAGTACCGGGACAGGGGGTCGGGAGCAGTACTTC	CASSTGTGGREQYF
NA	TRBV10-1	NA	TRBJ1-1	TGCGCCAGCAGCCAGTCCCTGAACACTGAAGCTTTCTTT	CASSQSLNTEAFF
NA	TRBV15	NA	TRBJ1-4	TGTGCCACCAGCCTTAACCCGGGACCCAATGAAAAACTGTTTTTT	CATSLNPGPNEKLFF
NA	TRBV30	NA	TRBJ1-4	TGTGCCTGGAGTAGATACCCGGGGAAGGAAAAACTGTTTTTT	CAWSRYPGKEKLFF
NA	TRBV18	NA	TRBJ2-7	TGTGCCAGCTCACTTGAATACTACGAGCAGTACTTC	CASSLEYYEQYF
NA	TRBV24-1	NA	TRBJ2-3	TGTGCCACCAGTAGGACAGGGAGGGGAGATACGCAGTATTTT	CATSRTGRGDTQYF
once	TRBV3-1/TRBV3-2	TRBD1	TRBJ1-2	TGTGCCAGCAGCCATCAAACCCCGGGACAGATCTTGAAGTACACCTTC	CASSHQTPGQILKYTF
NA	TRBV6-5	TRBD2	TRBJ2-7	TGTGCCAGCACTCGGACTAGCGGAAGCTCCTACGAGCAGTACTTC	CASTRTSGSSYEQYF
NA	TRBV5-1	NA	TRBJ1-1	TGCGCCAGCAGCTTGGTAGGGAGTAACACTGAAGCTTTCTTT	CASSLVGSNTEAFF
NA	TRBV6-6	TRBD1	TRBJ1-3	TGTGCCAGCAGTCTACAACCACGGACAGGGAGGGGAAACACCATATATTTT	CASSLQPRTGRGNTIYF
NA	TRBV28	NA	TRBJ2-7	TGTGCCAGCAGTCAGAGCGGGCGGAGCTCCTACGAGCAGTACTTC	CASSQSGRSSYEQYF
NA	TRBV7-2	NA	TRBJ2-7	TGTGCCAGCAGCCGGACGTCAGGGAAATCCTACGAGCAGTACTTC	CASSRTSGKSYEQYF